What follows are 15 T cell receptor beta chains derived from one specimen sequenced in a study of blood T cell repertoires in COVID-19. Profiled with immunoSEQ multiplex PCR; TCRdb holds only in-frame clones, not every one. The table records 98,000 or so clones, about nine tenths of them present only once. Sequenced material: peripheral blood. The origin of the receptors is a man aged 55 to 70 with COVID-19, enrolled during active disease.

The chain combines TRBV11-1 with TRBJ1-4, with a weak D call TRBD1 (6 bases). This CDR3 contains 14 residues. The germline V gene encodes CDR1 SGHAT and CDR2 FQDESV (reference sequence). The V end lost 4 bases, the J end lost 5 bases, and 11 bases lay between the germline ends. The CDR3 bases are TGTGCCAGCAGCTCGCCAACAGGGAATGAAAAACTGTTTTTT. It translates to CASSSPTGNEKLFF.

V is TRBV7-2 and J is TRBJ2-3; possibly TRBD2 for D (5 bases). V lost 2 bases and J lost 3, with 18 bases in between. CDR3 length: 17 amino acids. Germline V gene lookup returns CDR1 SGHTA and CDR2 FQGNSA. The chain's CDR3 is CASSLLGGADYTDTQYF. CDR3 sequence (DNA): TGTGCCAGCAGCTTATTAGGAGGAGCGGATTATACAGATACGCAGTATTTT.

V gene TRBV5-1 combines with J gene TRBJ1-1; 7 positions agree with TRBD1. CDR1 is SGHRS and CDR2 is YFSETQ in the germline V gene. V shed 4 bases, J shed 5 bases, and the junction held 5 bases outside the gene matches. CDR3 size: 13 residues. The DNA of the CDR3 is TGCGCCAGCAGCGAAACCAGGGGGACTGAAGCTTTCTTT. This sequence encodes CASSETRGTEAFF.

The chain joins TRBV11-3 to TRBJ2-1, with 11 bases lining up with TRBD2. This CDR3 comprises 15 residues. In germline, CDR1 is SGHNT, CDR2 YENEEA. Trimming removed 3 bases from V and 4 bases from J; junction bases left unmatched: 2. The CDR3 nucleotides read TGTGCCAGCAGCTTCGGGACTAGCGGATACAATGAGCAGTTCTTC. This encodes CASSFGTSGYNEQFF.

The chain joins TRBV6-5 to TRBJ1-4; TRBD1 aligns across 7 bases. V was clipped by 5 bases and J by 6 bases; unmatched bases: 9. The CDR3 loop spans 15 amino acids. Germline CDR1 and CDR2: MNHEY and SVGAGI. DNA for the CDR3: TGTGCCAGCAGTCCCAACAGGGACAGAGATGAAAAACTGTTTTTT. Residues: CASSPNRDRDEKLFF.

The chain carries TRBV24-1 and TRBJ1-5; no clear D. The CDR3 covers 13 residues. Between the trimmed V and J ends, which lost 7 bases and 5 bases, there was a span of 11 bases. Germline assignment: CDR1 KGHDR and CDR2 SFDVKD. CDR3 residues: CATRAGRDQPQHF. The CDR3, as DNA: TGTGCCACCAGGGCGGGGAGAGATCAGCCCCAGCATTTT.

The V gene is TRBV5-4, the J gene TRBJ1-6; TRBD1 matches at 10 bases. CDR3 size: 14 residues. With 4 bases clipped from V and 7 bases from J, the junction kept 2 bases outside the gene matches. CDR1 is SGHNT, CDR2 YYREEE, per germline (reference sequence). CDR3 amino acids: CASSRDRGNSPLHF. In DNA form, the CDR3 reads TGTGCCAGCAGCCGGGACAGGGGAAATTCACCCCTCCACTTT.

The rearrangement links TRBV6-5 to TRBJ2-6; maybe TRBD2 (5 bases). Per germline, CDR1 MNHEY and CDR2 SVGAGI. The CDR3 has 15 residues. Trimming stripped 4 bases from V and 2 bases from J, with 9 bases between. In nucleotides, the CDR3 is TGTGCCAGCAGTTGGGGAGTAACTGGGGCCAACGTCCTGACTTTC. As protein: CASSWGVTGANVLTF.

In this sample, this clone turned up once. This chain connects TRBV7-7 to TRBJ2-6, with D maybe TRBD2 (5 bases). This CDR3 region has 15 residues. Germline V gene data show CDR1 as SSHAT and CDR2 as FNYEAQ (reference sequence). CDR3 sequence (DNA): TGTGCTTTACTAAGTAGCGCCTCTGGGGCCAACGTCCTGACTTTC. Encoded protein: CALLSSASGANVLTF.

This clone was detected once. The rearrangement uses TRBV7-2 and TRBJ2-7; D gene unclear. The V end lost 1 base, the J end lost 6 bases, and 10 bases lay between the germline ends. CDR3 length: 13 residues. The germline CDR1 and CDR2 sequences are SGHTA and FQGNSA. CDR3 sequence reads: CASSLGLVGEQYF. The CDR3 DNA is TGTGCCAGCAGCTTAGGTCTAGTAGGCGAGCAGTACTTC.

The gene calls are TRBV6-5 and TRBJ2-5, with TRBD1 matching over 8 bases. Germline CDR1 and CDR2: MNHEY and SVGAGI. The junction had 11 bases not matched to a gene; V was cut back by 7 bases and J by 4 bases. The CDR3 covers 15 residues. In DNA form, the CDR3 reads TGTGCCAGCACTCCAGGGGGCCCTGGGATAGAGACCCAGTACTTC. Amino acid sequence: CASTPGGPGIETQYF.

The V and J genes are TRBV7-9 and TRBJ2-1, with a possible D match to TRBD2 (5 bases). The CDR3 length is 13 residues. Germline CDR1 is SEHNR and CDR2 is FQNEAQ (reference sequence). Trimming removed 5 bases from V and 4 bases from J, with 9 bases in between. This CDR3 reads CASSPGSYNEQFF. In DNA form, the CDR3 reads TGTGCCAGCAGCCCGGGGTCGTACAATGAGCAGTTCTTC. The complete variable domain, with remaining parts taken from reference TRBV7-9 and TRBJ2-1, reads DTGVSQNPRHKITKRGQNVTFRCDPISEHNRLYWYRQTLGQGPEFLTYFQNEAQLEKSRLLSDRFSAERPKGSFSTLEIQRTEQGDSAMYLCASSPGSYNEQFFGPGTRLTVL.

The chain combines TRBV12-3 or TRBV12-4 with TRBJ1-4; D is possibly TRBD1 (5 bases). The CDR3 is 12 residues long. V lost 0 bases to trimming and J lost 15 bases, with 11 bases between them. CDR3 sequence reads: CASSLAKTVVFF. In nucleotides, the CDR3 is TGTGCCAGCAGTTTAGCGAAGACAGTCGTGTTTTTT.

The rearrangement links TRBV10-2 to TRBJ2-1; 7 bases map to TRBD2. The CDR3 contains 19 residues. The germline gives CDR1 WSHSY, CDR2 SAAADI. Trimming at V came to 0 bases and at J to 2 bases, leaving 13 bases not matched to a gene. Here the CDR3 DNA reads TGCGCCAGCAGTGAGTCCCTTCTCGGGAGGTCTCATCCCTACAATGAGCAGTTCTTC. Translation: CASSESLLGRSHPYNEQFF.

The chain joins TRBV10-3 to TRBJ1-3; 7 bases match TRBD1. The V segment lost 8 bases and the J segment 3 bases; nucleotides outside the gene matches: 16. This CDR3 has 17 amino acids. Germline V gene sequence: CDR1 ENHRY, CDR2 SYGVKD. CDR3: CAIWDSVGTLNGNTIYF. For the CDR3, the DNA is TGTGCCATCTGGGACAGTGTGGGCACTTTGAATGGAAACACCATATATTTT.